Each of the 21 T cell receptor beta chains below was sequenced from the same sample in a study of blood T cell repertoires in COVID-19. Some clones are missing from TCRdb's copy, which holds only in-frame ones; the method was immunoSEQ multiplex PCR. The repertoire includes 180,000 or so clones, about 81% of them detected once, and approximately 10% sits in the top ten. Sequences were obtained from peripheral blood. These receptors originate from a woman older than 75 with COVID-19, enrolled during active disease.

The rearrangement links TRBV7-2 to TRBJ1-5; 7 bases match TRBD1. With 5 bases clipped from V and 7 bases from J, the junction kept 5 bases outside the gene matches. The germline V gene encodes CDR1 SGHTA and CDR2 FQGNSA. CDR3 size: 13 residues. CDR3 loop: CASSRGPIQPQHF. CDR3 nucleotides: TGTGCCAGCAGCAGGGGGCCTATACAGCCCCAGCATTTT.

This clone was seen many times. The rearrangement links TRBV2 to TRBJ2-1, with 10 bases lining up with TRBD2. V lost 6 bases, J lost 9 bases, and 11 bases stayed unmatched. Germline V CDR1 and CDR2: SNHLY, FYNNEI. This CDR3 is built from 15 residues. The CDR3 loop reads CASRRLAGKRGEQFF. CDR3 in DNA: TGTGCCAGCAGGAGACTAGCGGGCAAAAGGGGTGAGCAGTTCTTC.

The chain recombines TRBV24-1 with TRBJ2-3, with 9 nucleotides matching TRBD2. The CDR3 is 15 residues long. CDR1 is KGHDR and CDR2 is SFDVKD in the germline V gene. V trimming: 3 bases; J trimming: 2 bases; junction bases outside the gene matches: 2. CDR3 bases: TGTGCCACCAGTGATGGGACTAGCTACACAGATACGCAGTATTTT. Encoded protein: CATSDGTSYTDTQYF.

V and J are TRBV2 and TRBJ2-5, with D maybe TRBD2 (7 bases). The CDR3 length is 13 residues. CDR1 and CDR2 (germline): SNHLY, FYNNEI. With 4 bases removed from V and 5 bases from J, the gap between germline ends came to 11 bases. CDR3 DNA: TGTGCCAGCAGTGGGGGGGGCCGGGAGACCCAGTACTTC. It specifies CASSGGGRETQYF.

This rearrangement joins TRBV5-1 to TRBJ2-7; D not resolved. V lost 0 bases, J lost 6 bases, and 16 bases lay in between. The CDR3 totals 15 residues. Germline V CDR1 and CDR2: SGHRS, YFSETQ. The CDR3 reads CASSLGLVHFPEQYF. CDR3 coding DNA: TGCGCCAGCAGCTTGGGGCTAGTGCATTTTCCCGAGCAGTACTTC.

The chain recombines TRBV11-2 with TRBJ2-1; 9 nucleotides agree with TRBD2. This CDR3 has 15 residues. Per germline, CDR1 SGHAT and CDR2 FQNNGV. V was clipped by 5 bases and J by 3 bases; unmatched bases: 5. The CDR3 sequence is CASSLSGSNYNEQFF. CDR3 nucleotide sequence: TGTGCCAGCAGCCTTAGCGGGAGTAACTACAATGAGCAGTTCTTC.

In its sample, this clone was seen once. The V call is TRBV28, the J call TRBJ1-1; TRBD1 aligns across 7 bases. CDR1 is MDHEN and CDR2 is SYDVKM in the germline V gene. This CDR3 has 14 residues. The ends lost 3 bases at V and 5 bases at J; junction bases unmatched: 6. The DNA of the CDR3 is TGTGCCAGCAGTTTCGAGGGGGCGAGAACTGAAGCTTTCTTT. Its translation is CASSFEGARTEAFF.

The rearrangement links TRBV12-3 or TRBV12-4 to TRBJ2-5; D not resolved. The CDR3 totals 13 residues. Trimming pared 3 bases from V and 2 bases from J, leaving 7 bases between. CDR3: CASSFSQQETQYF. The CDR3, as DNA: TGTGCCAGCAGTTTTTCGCAGCAAGAGACCCAGTACTTC.

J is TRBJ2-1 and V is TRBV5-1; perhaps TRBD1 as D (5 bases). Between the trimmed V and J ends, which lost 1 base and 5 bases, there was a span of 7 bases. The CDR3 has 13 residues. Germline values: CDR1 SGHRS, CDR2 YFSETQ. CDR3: CASSLSRDNEQFF. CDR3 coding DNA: TGCGCCAGCAGCTTGAGCAGGGACAATGAGCAGTTCTTC.

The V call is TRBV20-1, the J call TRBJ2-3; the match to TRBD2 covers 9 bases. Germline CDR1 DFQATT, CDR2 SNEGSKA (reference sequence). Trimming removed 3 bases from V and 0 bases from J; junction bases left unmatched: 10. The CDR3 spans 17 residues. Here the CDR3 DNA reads TGCAGTGCTAGTTCTCCCCTAGCGGGGCCAAGCACAGATACGCAGTATTTT. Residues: CSASSPLAGPSTDTQYF.

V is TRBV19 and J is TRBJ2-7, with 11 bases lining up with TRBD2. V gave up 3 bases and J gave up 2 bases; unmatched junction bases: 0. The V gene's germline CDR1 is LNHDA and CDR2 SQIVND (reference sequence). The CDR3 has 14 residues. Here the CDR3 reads CASSMTSGTYEQYF. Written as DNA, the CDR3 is TGTGCCAGTAGTATGACTAGCGGGACCTACGAGCAGTACTTC.

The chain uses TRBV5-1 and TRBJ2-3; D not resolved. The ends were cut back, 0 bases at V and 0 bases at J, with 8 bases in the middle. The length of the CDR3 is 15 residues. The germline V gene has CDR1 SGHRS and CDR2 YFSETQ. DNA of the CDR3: TGCGCCAGCAGCTTGGCCTTTACTAGCACAGATACGCAGTATTTT. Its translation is CASSLAFTSTDTQYF.

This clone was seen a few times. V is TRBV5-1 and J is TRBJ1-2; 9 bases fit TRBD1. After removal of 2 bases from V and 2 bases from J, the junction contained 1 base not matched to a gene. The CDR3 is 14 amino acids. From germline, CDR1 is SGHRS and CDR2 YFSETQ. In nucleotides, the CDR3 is TGCGCCAGCAGCTTCGGACAGGGGAACTATGGCTACACCTTC. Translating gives CASSFGQGNYGYTF.

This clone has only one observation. This CDR3 is CASSEVGLYGYTF. In DNA form, the CDR3 reads TGTGCCAGCAGTGAAGTAGGACTCTATGGCTACACCTTC. The rearrangement links TRBV6-1 to TRBJ1-2; D call uncertain. The germline V gene encodes CDR1 MNHNS and CDR2 SASEGT. The CDR3 is 13 amino acids. V was cut by 1 base and J by 4 bases, with 7 bases left in between.

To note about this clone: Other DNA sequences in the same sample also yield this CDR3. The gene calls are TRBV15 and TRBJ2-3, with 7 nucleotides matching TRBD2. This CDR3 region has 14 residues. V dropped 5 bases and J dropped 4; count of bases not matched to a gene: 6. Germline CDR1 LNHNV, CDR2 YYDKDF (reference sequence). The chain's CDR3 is CATSRDRGADTQYF. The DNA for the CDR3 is TGTGCCACCAGCCGGGACCGGGGGGCAGATACGCAGTATTTT. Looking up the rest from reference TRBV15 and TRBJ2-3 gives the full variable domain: DAMVIQNPRYQVTQFGKPVTLSCSQTLNHNVMYWYQQKSSQAPKLLFHYYDKDFNNEADTPDNFQSRRPNTSFCFLDIRSPGLGDTAMYLCATSRDRGADTQYFGPGTRLTVL.

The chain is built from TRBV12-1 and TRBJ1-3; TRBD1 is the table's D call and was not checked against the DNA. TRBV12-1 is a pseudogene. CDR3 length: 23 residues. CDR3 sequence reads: CASSFVFPGQVEPVSTTGNTIYF. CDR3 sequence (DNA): TGTGCCAGCAGCTTTGTATTCCCGGGACAGGTGGAACCCGTATCGACGACTGGAAACACCATATATTTT.

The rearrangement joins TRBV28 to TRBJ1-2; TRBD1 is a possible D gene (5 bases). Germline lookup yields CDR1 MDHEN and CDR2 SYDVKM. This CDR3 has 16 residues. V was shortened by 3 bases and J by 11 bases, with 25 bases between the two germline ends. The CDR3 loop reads CASSFNRMTEIPRYTF. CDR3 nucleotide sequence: TGTGCCAGCAGTTTTAACAGGATGACGGAAATCCCCAGGTACACCTTC.

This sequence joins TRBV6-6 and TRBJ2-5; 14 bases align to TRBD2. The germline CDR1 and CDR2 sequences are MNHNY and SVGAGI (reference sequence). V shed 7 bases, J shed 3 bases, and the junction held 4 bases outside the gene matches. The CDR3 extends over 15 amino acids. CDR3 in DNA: TGTGCCAGCATCAAGGGACTAGCGGGAGAAGAGACCCAGTACTTC. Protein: CASIKGLAGEETQYF.

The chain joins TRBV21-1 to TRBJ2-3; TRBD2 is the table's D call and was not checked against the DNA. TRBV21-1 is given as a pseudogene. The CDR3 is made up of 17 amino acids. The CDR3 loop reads CARSLAGGHLSTDTQYF. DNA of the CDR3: TGTGCCAGATCTCTAGCGGGAGGACACCTTAGCACAGATACGCAGTATTTT.

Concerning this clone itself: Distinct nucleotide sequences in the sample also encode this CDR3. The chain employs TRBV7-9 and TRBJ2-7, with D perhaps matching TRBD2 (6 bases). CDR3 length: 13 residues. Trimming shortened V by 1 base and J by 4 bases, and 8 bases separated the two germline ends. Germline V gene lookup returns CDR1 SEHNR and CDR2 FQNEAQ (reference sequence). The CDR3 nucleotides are TGTGCCAGCAGCTTAGGGGACTCATACGAGCAGTACTTC. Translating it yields CASSLGDSYEQYF. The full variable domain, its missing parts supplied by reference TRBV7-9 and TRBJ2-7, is DTGVSQNPRHKITKRGQNVTFRCDPISEHNRLYWYRQTLGQGPEFLTYFQNEAQLEKSRLLSDRFSAERPKGSFSTLEIQRTEQGDSAMYLCASSLGDSYEQYFGPGTRLTVT.

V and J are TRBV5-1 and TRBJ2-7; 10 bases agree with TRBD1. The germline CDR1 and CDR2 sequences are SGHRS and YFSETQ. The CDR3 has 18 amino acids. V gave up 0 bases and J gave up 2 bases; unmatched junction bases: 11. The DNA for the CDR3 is TGCGCCAGCAGCTTGGAGACTGGGACAGGGGTCAAGCCCTACGAGCAGTACTTC. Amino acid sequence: CASSLETGTGVKPYEQYF.